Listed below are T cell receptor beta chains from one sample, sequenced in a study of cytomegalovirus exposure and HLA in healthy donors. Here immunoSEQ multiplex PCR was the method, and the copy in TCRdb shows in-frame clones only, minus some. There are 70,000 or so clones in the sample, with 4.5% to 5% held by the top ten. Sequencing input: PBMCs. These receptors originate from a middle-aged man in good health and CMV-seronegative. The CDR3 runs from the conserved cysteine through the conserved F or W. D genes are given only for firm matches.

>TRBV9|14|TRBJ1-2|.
CASSVGGGFGGYTF
TGTGCCAGCAGCGTAGGGGGGGGGTTTGGTGGCTACACCTTC
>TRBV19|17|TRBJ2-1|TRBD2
CASTPTSGGASYNEQFF
TGTGCCAGTACCCCGACTAGCGGAGGGGCCTCCTACAATGAGCAGTTCTTC
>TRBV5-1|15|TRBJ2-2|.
CASRTGTEHTGELFF
TGCGCCAGCAGGACCGGGACTGAACACACCGGGGAGCTGTTTTTT
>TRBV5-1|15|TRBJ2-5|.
CASSPDGRDQETQYF
TGCGCCAGCAGCCCGGACGGGCGGGACCAAGAGACCCAGTACTTC
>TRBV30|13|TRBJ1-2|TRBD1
CAWRKEGTGGYTF
TGTGCCTGGAGAAAGGAGGGGACAGGTGGCTACACCTTC
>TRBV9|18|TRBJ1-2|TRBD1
CASSVFGQGGEKEYGYTF
TGTGCCAGCAGCGTTTTCGGACAGGGGGGCGAGAAGGAGTATGGCTACACCTTC
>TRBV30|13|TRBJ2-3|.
CAWGLRGTDTQYF
TGTGCCTGGGGGTTGAGGGGCACAGATACGCAGTATTTT
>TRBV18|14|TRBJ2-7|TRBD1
CASSSSTGGDEQYF
TGTGCCAGCTCATCTTCAACAGGGGGCGACGAGCAGTACTTC
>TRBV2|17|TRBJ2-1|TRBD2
CASKNRLAGGRGNEQFF
TGTGCCAGCAAGAACCGACTAGCGGGAGGCCGGGGCAATGAGCAGTTCTTC
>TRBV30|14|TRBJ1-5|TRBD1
CAWEQTGGDQPQHF
TGTGCCTGGGAACAGACAGGGGGGGATCAGCCCCAGCATTTT
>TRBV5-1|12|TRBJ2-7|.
CASSLDNHEQYF
TGCGCCAGCAGCCTTGACAACCACGAGCAGTACTTC
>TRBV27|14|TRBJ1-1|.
CASSPRVMNTEAFF
TGTGCCAGCAGCCCCCGGGTCATGAACACTGAAGCTTTCTTT
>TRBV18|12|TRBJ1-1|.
CASSPGPFEAFF
TGTGCCAGCTCACCTGGGCCCTTTGAAGCTTTCTTT
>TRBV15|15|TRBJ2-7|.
CATSRRDSGSHEQYF
TGTGCCACCAGCAGACGGGACTCGGGGTCGCACGAGCAGTACTTC
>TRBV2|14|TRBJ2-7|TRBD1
CASNTGTGIYEQYF
TGTGCCAGCAATACCGGGACAGGGATCTACGAGCAGTACTTC
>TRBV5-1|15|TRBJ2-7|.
CASRFEAGRSYEQYF
TGCGCCAGCAGGTTCGAGGCAGGGAGGTCCTACGAGCAGTACTTC
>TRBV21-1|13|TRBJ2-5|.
CASSNFGGETQYF
TGTGCCAGCAGCAATTTCGGGGGAGAGACCCAGTACTTC
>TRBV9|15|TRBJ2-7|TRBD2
CASSAGLADSYEQYF
TGTGCCAGCAGCGCGGGACTAGCGGACTCCTACGAGCAGTACTTC
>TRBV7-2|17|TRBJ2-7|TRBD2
CASSALAGYSTSYEQYF
TGTGCCAGCAGCGCCCTAGCGGGATACAGCACTTCCTACGAGCAGTACTTC
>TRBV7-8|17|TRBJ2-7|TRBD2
CASSLLKSGTSVYEQYF
TGTGCCAGCAGCTTATTAAAATCCGGGACTAGCGTCTACGAGCAGTACTTC
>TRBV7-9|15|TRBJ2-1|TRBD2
CASSSERGFYNEQFF
TGTGCCAGCAGCTCAGAGCGGGGGTTCTACAATGAGCAGTTCTTC
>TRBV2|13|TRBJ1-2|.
CASSITGTGGYTF
TGTGCCAGCAGTATCACCGGGACTGGAGGCTACACCTTC
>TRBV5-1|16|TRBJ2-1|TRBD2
CASSPMTSGAYNEQFF
TGCGCCAGCAGCCCGATGACTAGCGGGGCGTACAATGAGCAGTTCTTC
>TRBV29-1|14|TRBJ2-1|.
CSVAPGSVYNEQFF
TGCAGCGTTGCGCCCGGGAGTGTGTACAATGAGCAGTTCTTC
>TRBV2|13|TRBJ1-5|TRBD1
CASSPDRSQPQHF
TGTGCCAGCAGCCCGGACAGGAGTCAGCCCCAGCATTTT
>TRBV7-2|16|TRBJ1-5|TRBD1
CASSSDSGTGSQPQHF
TGTGCCAGCAGCTCTGACTCCGGGACAGGGAGCCAGCCCCAGCATTTT
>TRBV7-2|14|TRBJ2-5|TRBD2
CASSHGLAPETQYF
TGTGCCAGCAGCCACGGACTAGCCCCAGAGACCCAGTACTTC
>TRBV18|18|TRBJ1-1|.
CASSPPRGTKNIYTEAFF
TGTGCCAGCTCACCGCCAAGGGGGACGAAAAATATCTACACTGAAGCTTTCTTT
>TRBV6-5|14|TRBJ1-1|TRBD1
CASSPTGGATEAFF
TGTGCCAGCAGCCCCACAGGGGGCGCGACTGAAGCTTTCTTT
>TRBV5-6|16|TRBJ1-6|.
CASSLGGGGGNSPLHF
TGTGCCAGCAGCTTGGGGGGTGGCGGGGGTAATTCACCCCTCCACTTT
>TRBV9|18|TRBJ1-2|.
CASSDTPGHGERDYGYTF
TGTGCCAGCAGCGATACTCCGGGACACGGGGAAAGGGACTATGGCTACACCTTC
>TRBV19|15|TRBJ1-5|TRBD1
CASRQTGGSNQPQHF
TGTGCCAGTAGACAGACAGGGGGAAGCAATCAGCCCCAGCATTTT
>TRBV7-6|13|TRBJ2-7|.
CASSGSRFYEQYF
TGTGCCAGCAGCGGATCGAGGTTTTACGAGCAGTACTTC
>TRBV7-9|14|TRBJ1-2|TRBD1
CASSLLGQGSGYTF
TGTGCCAGCAGCTTATTAGGACAGGGGAGCGGCTACACCTTC
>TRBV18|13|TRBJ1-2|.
CASSPGQGYGYTF
TGTGCCAGCTCACCAGGGCAGGGCTATGGCTACACCTTC
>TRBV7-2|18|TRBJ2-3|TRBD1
CASSSGQGAVSGADTQYF
TGTGCCAGCAGCTCCGGACAGGGGGCAGTCTCTGGCGCAGATACGCAGTATTTT
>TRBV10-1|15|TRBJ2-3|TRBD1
CASNGGQALLSTQYF
TGCGCCAGCAACGGCGGACAGGCCCTCCTTAGTACGCAGTATTTT
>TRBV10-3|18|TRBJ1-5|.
CAISESSIGIDQREPQHF
TGTGCCATCAGTGAGTCCTCAATCGGGATCGATCAACGGGAGCCCCAGCATTTT
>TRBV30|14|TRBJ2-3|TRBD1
CAWTLRGLTDTQYF
TGTGCCTGGACCCTGAGGGGGCTCACAGATACGCAGTATTTT
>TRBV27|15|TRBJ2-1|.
CASSPTVRVNGEQFF
TGTGCCAGCAGCCCTACCGTGCGGGTGAACGGTGAGCAGTTCTTC
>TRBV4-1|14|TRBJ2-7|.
CASSRAESSYEQYF
TGCGCCAGCAGTCGAGCGGAAAGCTCCTACGAGCAGTACTTC
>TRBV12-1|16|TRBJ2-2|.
CASSFARREDTGELFF
TGTGCCAGCAGCTTTGCGCGGCGGGAAGACACCGGGGAGCTGTTTTTT
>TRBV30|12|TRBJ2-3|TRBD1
CAWSRGQDTQYF
TGTGCCTGGAGTAGGGGGCAAGATACGCAGTATTTT
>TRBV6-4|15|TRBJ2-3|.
CASSPLASSTDTQYF
TGTGCCAGCAGTCCCCTAGCGTCTAGCACAGATACGCAGTATTTT
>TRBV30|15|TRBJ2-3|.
CAWSGQGGVTDTQYF
TGTGCCTGGAGTGGACAGGGAGGAGTAACAGATACGCAGTATTTT
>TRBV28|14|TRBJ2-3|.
CASSTPPGSYTQYF
TGTGCCAGCAGTACCCCGCCAGGGTCCTATACGCAGTATTTT
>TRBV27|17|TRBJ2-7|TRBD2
CASSFSAGEFGTYEQYF
TGTGCCAGCAGTTTCTCGGCGGGAGAGTTCGGTACCTACGAGCAGTACTTC
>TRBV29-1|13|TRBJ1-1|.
CSVEGGRGTEAFF
TGCAGCGTTGAAGGAGGGAGGGGGACTGAAGCTTTCTTT
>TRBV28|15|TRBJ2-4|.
CASRGKTVAKNIQYF
TGTGCCAGCAGGGGGAAGACAGTAGCCAAAAACATTCAGTACTTC
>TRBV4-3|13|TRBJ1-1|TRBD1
CASSRDRKSEAFF
TGCGCCAGCAGCCGGGACAGGAAGTCTGAAGCTTTCTTT
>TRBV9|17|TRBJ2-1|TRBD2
CASSVHKLAGNYNEQFF
TGTGCCAGCAGCGTCCACAAACTAGCGGGTAATTACAATGAGCAGTTCTTC
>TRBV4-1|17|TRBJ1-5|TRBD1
CASSQPDRGKGNQPQHF
TGCGCCAGCAGCCAACCAGACAGGGGAAAGGGCAATCAGCCCCAGCATTTT
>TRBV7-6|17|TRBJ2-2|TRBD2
CASSLVGGRANTGELFF
TGTGCCAGCAGCTTAGTTGGCGGGAGGGCGAACACCGGGGAGCTGTTTTTT